Only one count was recorded for the clone carrying this T cell receptor beta chain. What it binds is not known. The sample is drawn from a study of human T cells and chemical hapten exposure. Whole-study context: Slight differences in pooled library volume were the main source of varying TCR yields across samples.

The library attached unique molecular identifiers to individual cDNA molecules. The authors' processing: Samples held a median of 95,638 TCRs, range about 20,000–690,600. TCRdb reprocessed the 5' RACE reads via MiXCR and lists one record per CDR3 protein. TCRdb, not the authors, supplied the V and J calls. Altogether about 110,000 distinct CDR3 sequences are present, approximately 19% being singletons, with the ten largest covering about 3%. Whole blood, unfractionated, served as the material for total RNA extraction. Germline V gives CDR1 DFQATT, CDR2 SNEGSKA (reference sequence). V lost 4 bases and J 7 bases, leaving 15 bases between the germline ends. The CDR3 sequence is 13 residues long. Broader study findings: Once DPC sensitization occurred, TCRs above 1 in 1000 frequency showed no change.

This TCR derives from a human donor in good health. The chain has TRBV20-1 and TRBJ2-3, with D possibly TRBD1 on 7 matching bases. CDR3 bases: TGCAGTGCTAAAGCAGGGGGGAGGAATACGCAGTATTTT. It specifies CSAKAGGRNTQYF.